One sample yielded the 7 T cell receptor beta chains listed below, sequenced in a study of shared clonotypes between healthy human individuals. Repertoires were generated with immunoSEQ multiplex PCR, while TCRdb's copy carries only in-frame clones and drops some. Among fewer than 400,000 clones listed, about 74% were seen once. Sequenced sample: memory CD4+ T cells sorted from blood. Subset of the sample: CD45RA-negative fraction. The receptors here all came from a man aged 30 to 45 in good health.

The chain carries TRBV10-3 and TRBJ2-1; 9 bases align to TRBD2. Germline V gene sequence: CDR1 ENHRY, CDR2 SYGVKD. The CDR3 runs 15 residues. The junction had 5 bases not matched to a gene; V was cut back by 0 bases and J by 8 bases. The CDR3 bases are TGTGCCATCAGTGAGTCGCCGCGGGAGGGCCATGAGCAGTTCTTC. Amino acid sequence: CAISESPREGHEQFF.

CDR3 residues: CASREGGGEKLFF. CDR3 coding DNA: TGTGCCAGCAGGGAGGGGGGCGGTGAAAAACTGTTTTTT. The rearrangement uses TRBV28 and TRBJ1-4; TRBD1 might be the D (6 bases). Trimming cost V 6 bases and J 7 bases, with 12 bases left between them. CDR1 and CDR2 (germline): MDHEN, SYDVKM. The CDR3 contains 13 residues.

The V call is TRBV4-1, the J call TRBJ1-4; 9 bases are shared with TRBD1. Germline-derived CDR1 and CDR2 are MGHRA and YSYEKL. Trimming at V came to 4 bases and at J to 8 bases, leaving 5 bases not matched to a gene. This CDR3 is 14 amino acids long. This chain's CDR3 is CASSPPGQGEKLFF. As DNA, the CDR3 is TGCGCCAGCAGCCCCCCTGGACAGGGGGAAAAACTGTTTTTT.

The chain recombines TRBV4-1 with TRBJ1-1; 8 bases are shared with TRBD1. The CDR3 is made up of 15 amino acids. Per the germline V gene, CDR1 is MGHRA and CDR2 is YSYEKL. The V segment lost 4 bases and the J segment 5 bases; nucleotides outside the gene matches: 9. The chain's CDR3 is CASSLRGQGRTEAFF. The CDR3 nucleotides are TGCGCCAGCAGCCTAAGAGGACAGGGTAGAACTGAAGCTTTCTTT.

This clone has just one count. The V call is TRBV7-9, the J call TRBJ1-1, with a weak D call TRBD1 (5 bases). Per germline, CDR1 SEHNR and CDR2 FQNEAQ (reference sequence). CDR3 length: 15 amino acids. Trimming pared 4 bases from V and 0 bases from J, leaving 12 bases between. In DNA form, the CDR3 reads TGTGCCAGCAGCTCCCGGACAACCATGAACACTGAAGCTTTCTTT. This gives the protein CASSSRTTMNTEAFF.

CDR3 nucleotide sequence: TGTGCCAGCAGTGAGGACGTTAGGAATACGCAGTATTTT. Translated, it gives CASSEDVRNTQYF. The chain employs TRBV2 and TRBJ2-3, with D uncertain. CDR1 and CDR2 (germline): SNHLY, FYNNEI. The CDR3 loop spans 13 amino acids. The V gene lost 3 bases and the J gene lost 7 bases, with 11 bases spanning the gap.

This clone was seen once. The gene calls are TRBV5-1 and TRBJ2-3; the match to TRBD2 covers 13 bases. The CDR3 contains 16 residues. The V gene end was trimmed by 4 bases and the J gene end by 6 bases; junction bases not matched to a gene: 8. The germline V gene has CDR1 SGHRS and CDR2 YFSETQ. For the CDR3, the DNA is TGCGCCAGCAGCCCCAGGACTAGCGGGAGTGGGGATACGCAGTATTTT. This translates into CASSPRTSGSGDTQYF.